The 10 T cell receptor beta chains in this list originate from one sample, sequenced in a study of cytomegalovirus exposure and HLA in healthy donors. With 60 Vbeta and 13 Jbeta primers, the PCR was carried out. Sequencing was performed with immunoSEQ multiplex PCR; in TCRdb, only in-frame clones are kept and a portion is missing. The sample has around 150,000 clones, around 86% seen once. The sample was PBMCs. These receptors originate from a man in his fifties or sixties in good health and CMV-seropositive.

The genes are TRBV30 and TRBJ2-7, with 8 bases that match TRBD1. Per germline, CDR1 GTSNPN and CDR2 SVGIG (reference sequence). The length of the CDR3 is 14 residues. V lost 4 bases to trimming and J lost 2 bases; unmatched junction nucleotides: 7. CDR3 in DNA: TGTGCCTGGAATGTGGGGACAGGTGCCTACGAGCAGTACTTC. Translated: CAWNVGTGAYEQYF.

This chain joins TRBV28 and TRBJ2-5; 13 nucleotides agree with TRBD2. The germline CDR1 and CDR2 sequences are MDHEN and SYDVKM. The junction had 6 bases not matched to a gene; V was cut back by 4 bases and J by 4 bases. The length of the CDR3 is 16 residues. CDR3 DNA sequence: TGTGCCAGCAGTTCTATACTAGCGGGAGGGTCAGAGACCCAGTACTTC. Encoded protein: CASSSILAGGSETQYF.

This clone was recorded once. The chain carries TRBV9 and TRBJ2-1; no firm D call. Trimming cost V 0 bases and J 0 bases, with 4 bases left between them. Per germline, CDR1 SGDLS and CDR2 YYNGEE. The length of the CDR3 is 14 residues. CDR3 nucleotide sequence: TGTGCCAGCAGCGTAGTCGGCTCCTACAATGAGCAGTTCTTC. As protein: CASSVVGSYNEQFF.

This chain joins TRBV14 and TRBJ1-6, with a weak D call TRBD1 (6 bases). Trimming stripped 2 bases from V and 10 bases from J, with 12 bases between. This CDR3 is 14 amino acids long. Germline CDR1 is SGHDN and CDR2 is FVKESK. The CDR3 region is CASSQQGLGSPLHF. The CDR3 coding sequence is TGTGCCAGCAGCCAACAGGGGCTTGGGTCACCCCTCCACTTT.

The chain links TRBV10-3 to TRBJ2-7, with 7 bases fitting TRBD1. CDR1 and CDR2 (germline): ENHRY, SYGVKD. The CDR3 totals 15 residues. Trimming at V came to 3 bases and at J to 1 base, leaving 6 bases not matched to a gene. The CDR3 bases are TGTGCCATCAGTGATTATGGCAGGGGGTCCTACGAGCAGTACTTC. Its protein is CAISDYGRGSYEQYF.

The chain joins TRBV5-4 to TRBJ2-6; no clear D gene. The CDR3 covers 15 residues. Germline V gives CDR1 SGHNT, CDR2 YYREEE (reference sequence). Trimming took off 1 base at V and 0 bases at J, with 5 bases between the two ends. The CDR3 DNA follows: TGTGCCAGCAGCTTGAGAGTCTCTGGGGCCAACGTCCTGACTTTC. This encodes CASSLRVSGANVLTF.

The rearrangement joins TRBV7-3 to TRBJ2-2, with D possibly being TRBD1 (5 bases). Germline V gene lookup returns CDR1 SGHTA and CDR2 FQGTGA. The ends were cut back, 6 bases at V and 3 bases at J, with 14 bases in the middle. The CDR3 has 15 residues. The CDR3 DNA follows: TGTGCCAGCAGACCCGGACACTCTTACACCGGGGAGCTGTTTTTT. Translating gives CASRPGHSYTGELFF.

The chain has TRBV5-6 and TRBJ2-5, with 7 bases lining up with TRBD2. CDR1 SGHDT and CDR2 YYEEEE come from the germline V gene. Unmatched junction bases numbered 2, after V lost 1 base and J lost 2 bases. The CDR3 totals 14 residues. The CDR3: CASSLLRGQETQYF. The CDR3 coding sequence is TGTGCCAGCAGCTTGTTGCGGGGGCAAGAGACCCAGTACTTC.

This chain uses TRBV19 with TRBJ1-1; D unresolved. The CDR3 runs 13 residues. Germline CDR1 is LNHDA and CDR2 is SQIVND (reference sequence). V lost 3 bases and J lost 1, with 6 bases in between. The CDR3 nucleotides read TGTGCCAGTAGTATTACCAGGAACACTGAAGCTTTCTTT. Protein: CASSITRNTEAFF.

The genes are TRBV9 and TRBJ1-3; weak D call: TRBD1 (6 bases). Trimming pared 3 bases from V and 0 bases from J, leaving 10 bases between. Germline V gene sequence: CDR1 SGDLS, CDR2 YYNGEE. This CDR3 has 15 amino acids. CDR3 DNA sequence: TGTGCCAGCAGCGCAGGGGTGGTCTCTGGAAACACCATATATTTT. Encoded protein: CASSAGVVSGNTIYF. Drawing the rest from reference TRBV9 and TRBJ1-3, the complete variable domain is DSGVTQTPKHLITATGQRVTLRCSPRSGDLSVYWYQQSLDQGLQFLIQYYNGEERAKGNILERFSAQQFPDLHSELNLSSLELGDSALYFCASSAGVVSGNTIYFGEGSWLTVV.